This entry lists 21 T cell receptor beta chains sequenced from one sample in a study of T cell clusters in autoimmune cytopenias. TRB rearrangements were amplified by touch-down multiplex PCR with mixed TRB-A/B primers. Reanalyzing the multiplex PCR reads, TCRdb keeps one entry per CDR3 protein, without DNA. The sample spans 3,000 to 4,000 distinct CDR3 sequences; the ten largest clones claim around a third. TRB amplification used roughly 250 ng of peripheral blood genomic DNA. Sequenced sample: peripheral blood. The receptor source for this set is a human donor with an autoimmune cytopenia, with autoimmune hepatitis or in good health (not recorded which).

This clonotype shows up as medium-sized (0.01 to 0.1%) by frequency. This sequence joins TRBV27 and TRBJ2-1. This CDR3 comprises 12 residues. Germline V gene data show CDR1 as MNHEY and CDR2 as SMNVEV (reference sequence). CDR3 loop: CASSVLGNEQFF.

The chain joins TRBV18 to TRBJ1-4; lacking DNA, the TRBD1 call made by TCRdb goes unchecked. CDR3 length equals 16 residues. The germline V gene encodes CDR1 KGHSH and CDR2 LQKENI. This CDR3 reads CASSPLAGGVNEKLFF.

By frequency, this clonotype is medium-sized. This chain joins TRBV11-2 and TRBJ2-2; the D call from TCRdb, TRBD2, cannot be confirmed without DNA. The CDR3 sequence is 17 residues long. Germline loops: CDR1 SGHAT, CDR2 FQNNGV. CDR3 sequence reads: CASSRLGPAPNAGELFF. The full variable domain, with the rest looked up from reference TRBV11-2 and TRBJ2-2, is EAGVAQSPRYKIIEKRQSVAFWCNPISGHATLYWYQQILGQGPKLLIQFQNNGVVDDSQLPKDRFSAERLKGVDSTLKIQPAKLEDSAVYLCASSRLGPAPNAGELFFGEGSRLTVL.

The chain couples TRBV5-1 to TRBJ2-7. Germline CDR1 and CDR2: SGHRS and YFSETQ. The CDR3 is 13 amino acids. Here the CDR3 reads CASSWDPSYEQYF.

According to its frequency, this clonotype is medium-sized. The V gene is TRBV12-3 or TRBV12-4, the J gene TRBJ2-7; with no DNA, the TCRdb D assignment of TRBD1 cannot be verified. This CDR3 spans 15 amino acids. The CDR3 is CASSASGTGVYEQYF.

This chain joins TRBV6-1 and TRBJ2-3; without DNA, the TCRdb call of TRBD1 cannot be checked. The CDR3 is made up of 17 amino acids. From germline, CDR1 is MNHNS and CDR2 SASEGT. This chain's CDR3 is CASTRGTGGDREDTQYF.

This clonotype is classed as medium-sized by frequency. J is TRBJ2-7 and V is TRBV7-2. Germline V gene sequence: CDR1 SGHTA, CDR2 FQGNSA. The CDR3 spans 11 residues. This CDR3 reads CASSPSYEQYF.

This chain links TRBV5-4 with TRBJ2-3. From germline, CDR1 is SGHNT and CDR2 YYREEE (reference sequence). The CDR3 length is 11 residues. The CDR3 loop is CASSFRDTQYF.

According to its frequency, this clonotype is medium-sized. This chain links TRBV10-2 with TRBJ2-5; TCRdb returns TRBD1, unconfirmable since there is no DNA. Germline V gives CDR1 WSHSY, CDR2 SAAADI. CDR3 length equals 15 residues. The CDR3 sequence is CASSGSWGTQETQYF.

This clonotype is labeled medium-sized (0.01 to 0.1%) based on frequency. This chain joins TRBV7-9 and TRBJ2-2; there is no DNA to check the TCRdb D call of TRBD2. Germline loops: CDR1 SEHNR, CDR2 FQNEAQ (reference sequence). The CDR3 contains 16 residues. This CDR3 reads CASSRGTGGYGGELFF.

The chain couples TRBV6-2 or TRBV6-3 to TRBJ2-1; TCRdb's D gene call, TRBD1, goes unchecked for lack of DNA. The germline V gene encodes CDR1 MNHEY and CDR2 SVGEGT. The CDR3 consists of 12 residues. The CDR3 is CATGGGYNEQFF.

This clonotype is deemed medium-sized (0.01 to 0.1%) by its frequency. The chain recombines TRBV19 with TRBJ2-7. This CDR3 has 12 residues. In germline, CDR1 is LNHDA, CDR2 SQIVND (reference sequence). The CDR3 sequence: CASSPDLYEQYF.

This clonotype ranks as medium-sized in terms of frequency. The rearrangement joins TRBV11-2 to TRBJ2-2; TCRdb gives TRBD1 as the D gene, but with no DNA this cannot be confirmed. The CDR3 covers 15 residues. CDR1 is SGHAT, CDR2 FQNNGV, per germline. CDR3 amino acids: CASSPKGFGTGELFF.

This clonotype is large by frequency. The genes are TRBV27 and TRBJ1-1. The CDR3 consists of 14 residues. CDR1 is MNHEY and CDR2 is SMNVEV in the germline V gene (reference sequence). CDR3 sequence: CASSLYPGLAEAFF.

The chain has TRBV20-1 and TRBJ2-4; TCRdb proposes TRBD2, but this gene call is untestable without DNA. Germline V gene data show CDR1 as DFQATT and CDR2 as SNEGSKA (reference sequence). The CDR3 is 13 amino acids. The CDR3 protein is CSASGQGGNIQYF.

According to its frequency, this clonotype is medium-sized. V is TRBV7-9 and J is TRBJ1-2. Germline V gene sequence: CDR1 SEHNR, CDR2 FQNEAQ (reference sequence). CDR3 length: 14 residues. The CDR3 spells CASSLGDVDYGYTF.

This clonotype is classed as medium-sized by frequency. CDR3 sequence reads: CASSLQELSTDTQYF. The chain uses TRBV27 and TRBJ2-3. The CDR3 consists of 15 residues. The germline CDR1 and CDR2 sequences are MNHEY and SMNVEV (reference sequence).

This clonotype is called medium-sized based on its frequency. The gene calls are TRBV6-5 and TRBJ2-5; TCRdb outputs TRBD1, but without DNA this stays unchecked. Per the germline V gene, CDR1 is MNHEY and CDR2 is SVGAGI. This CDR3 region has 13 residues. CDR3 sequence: CASSRTGRETQYF.

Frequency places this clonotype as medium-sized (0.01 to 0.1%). CDR3 protein: CSVSDGGRQPQHF. J is TRBJ1-5 and V is TRBV29-1. In germline, CDR1 is SQVTM, CDR2 ANQGSEA. The CDR3 has 13 amino acids.

The CDR3 protein is CASGGGLASTDTQYF. V gene TRBV25-1 combines with J gene TRBJ2-3; TCRdb names TRBD2, which stays unverified in the absence of DNA. The CDR3 extends over 15 amino acids. The germline V gene has CDR1 MGHDK and CDR2 SYGVNS. Variable domain in full (rest from reference TRBV25-1 and TRBJ2-3): EADIYQTPRYLVIGTGKKITLECSQTMGHDKMYWYQQDPGMELHLIHYSYGVNSTEKGDLSSESTVSRIRTEHFPLTLESARPSHTSQYLCASGGGLASTDTQYFGPGTRLTVL.

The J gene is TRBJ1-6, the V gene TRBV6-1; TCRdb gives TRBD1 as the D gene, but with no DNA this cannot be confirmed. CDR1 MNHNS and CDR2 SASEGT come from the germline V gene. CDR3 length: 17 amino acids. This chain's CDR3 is CASSEKTGRSLNSPLHF.